Reported below is one TCR beta chain. V lost 5 bases, J lost 3 bases, and 14 bases lay in between. Germline values: CDR1 MNHEY, CDR2 SVGAGI. The CDR3 has 14 amino acids. The entry originates in a study of OX40 agonist ivuxolimab in advanced cancers. Overall study context: Ivuxolimab, an antibody acting as an agonist of OX40 (CD134), was used to treat patients.

Profiled with immunoSEQ multiplex PCR; TCRdb holds only in-frame clones, not every one. The data show tens of thousands of clones, around four fifths seen once. The rearrangement joins TRBV6-5 to TRBJ2-7; possibly TRBD1 or TRBD2 for D (5 bases each). Sequenced material: CD4+ or CD8+ T cells sorted from blood, taken in a trial of the OX40 agonist ivuxolimab. The receptor was isolated from an adult with an advanced solid tumor such as melanoma, head and neck, liver or kidney cancer. This CDR3 reads CASSPGARSYEQYF. CDR3 sequence (DNA): TGTGCCAGCAGTCCCGGGGCCCGGAGCTACGAGCAGTACTTC.